This is a list of T cell receptor beta chains from one sample in a study of cytomegalovirus exposure and HLA in healthy donors. Method: immunoSEQ multiplex PCR; TCRdb's copy keeps in-frame clones and lacks some. Altogether about 160,000 clones are present, under 90% being singletons, with the ten largest covering about a tenth. Sequenced sample: PBMCs. The receptors stem from a woman aged 18-29 years in good health and CMV-seropositive. CDR3s include the opening cysteine and the closing phenylalanine or tryptophan. D genes are given only for firm matches. Clone sizes are given selectively: once, few, many, or a class where the clone is expanded.

D gene: -; V gene: TRBV19; clone size: -; J gene: TRBJ2-5; CDR3 protein: CASREGMHETQYF; CDR3 DNA: TGTGCCAGTAGGGAGGGGATGCACGAGACCCAGTACTTC
D gene: -; V gene: TRBV6-5; clone size: -; J gene: TRBJ2-7; CDR3 protein: CASSYGAEQYF; CDR3 DNA: TGTGCCAGCAGTTACGGGGCCGAGCAGTACTTC
D gene: TRBD1; V gene: TRBV15; clone size: -; J gene: TRBJ2-5; CDR3 protein: CATSPRTGEVETQYF; CDR3 DNA: TGTGCCACCAGCCCCCGGACAGGGGAGGTGGAGACCCAGTACTTC
D gene: TRBD1; V gene: TRBV27; clone size: once; J gene: TRBJ1-5; CDR3 protein: CASSSGQGSQPQHF; CDR3 DNA: TGTGCCAGCAGTTCAGGACAGGGGAGTCAGCCCCAGCATTTT
D gene: -; V gene: TRBV19; clone size: once; J gene: TRBJ1-5; CDR3 protein: CASSIVGHQPQHF; CDR3 DNA: TGTGCCAGTAGTATAGTGGGCCATCAGCCCCAGCATTTT
D gene: TRBD1; V gene: TRBV28; clone size: -; J gene: TRBJ1-1; CDR3 protein: CASSLPDRGNTEAFF; CDR3 DNA: TGTGCCAGCAGTTTACCGGACAGGGGGAACACTGAAGCTTTCTTT
D gene: -; V gene: TRBV4-2; clone size: -; J gene: TRBJ1-2; CDR3 protein: CASSQDLAGSVNTF; CDR3 DNA: TGTGCCAGCAGCCAAGATCTTGCAGGCTCGGTCAACACCTTC
D gene: -; V gene: TRBV4-1; clone size: -; J gene: TRBJ2-7; CDR3 protein: CASSQDSGGLSYEQYF; CDR3 DNA: TGCGCCAGCAGCCAAGATTCCGGAGGCCTCTCCTACGAGCAGTACTTC
D gene: TRBD2; V gene: TRBV11-3; clone size: -; J gene: TRBJ2-1; CDR3 protein: CASSSSSGSLDEQFF; CDR3 DNA: TGTGCCAGCAGTTCATCTAGCGGGAGTTTAGATGAGCAGTTCTTC
D gene: -; V gene: TRBV30; clone size: -; J gene: TRBJ1-5; CDR3 protein: CAWSVGQSQHF; CDR3 DNA: TGTGCCTGGAGTGTTGGGCAGAGCCAGCATTTT
D gene: TRBD2; V gene: TRBV10-2; clone size: -; J gene: TRBJ2-1; CDR3 protein: CASYDPGLDYYEQFF; CDR3 DNA: TGCGCCAGTTATGATCCGGGACTAGATTACTATGAGCAGTTCTTC
D gene: TRBD2; V gene: TRBV2; clone size: -; J gene: TRBJ2-2; CDR3 protein: CASSPRVSGRRGTGELFF; CDR3 DNA: TGTGCCAGCAGCCCACGGGTTAGCGGGAGGAGGGGCACCGGGGAGCTGTTTTTT
D gene: -; V gene: TRBV4-1; clone size: -; J gene: TRBJ1-2; CDR3 protein: CASSQDLFTRTGDYGYTF; CDR3 DNA: TGCGCCAGCAGCCAAGATCTTTTCACTAGGACCGGTGATTATGGCTACACCTTC
D gene: -; V gene: TRBV30; clone size: -; J gene: TRBJ1-1; CDR3 protein: CAWSVRVGGTTEAFF; CDR3 DNA: TGTGCCTGGAGTGTGAGGGTGGGGGGTACCACTGAAGCTTTCTTT
D gene: -; V gene: TRBV5-6; clone size: -; J gene: TRBJ2-3; CDR3 protein: CASSLTGFTDTQYF; CDR3 DNA: TGTGCCAGCAGCTTGACGGGATTTACAGATACGCAGTATTTT
D gene: -; V gene: TRBV4-1; clone size: once; J gene: TRBJ1-1; CDR3 protein: CASSQNRARALNTEAFF; CDR3 DNA: TGCGCCAGCAGCCAGAACAGGGCGAGGGCTTTGAACACTGAAGCTTTCTTT
D gene: TRBD1; V gene: TRBV10-1; clone size: few; J gene: TRBJ1-4; CDR3 protein: CASSEFGTANGKLFF; CDR3 DNA: TGCGCCAGCAGTGAGTTCGGGACAGCGAACGGAAAACTGTTTTTT
D gene: -; V gene: TRBV19; clone size: once; J gene: TRBJ1-4; CDR3 protein: CASSIPRAKTEKLFF; CDR3 DNA: TGTGCCAGTAGTATCCCCAGGGCGAAGACCGAAAAACTGTTTTTT
D gene: -; V gene: TRBV28; clone size: -; J gene: TRBJ1-4; CDR3 protein: CASSSSQDINEKLFF; CDR3 DNA: TGTGCCAGCAGTTCCTCACAGGACATTAATGAAAAACTGTTTTTT
D gene: TRBD1; V gene: TRBV5-1; clone size: -; J gene: TRBJ1-2; CDR3 protein: CASSADRGSNGYTF; CDR3 DNA: TGCGCCAGCAGCGCGGACAGGGGTTCGAATGGCTACACCTTC
D gene: TRBD1; V gene: TRBV15; clone size: -; J gene: TRBJ1-2; CDR3 protein: CATSTGVVGYTF; CDR3 DNA: TGTGCCACGTCCACAGGGGTTGTCGGCTACACCTTC
D gene: -; V gene: TRBV18; clone size: -; J gene: TRBJ2-7; CDR3 protein: CASRSSSYEQYF; CDR3 DNA: TGTGCCAGCCGGTCTAGCTCCTACGAGCAGTACTTC
D gene: TRBD2; V gene: TRBV11-2; clone size: once; J gene: TRBJ2-1; CDR3 protein: CASSLVAGGPRDEQFF; CDR3 DNA: TGTGCCAGCAGCTTAGTTGCGGGAGGGCCTAGGGATGAGCAGTTCTTC
D gene: TRBD1; V gene: TRBV28; clone size: -; J gene: TRBJ1-1; CDR3 protein: CASRPTGTGITEAFF; CDR3 DNA: TGTGCCAGCAGACCGACCGGGACAGGGATCACTGAAGCTTTCTTT
D gene: TRBD2; V gene: TRBV4-2; clone size: many; J gene: TRBJ2-7; CDR3 protein: CASSQEGLAGGPYEQYF; CDR3 DNA: TGTGCCAGCAGCCAAGAGGGACTAGCGGGAGGTCCCTACGAGCAGTACTTC
D gene: TRBD1; V gene: TRBV27; clone size: -; J gene: TRBJ1-1; CDR3 protein: CASSLGQGARLAEAFF; CDR3 DNA: TGTGCCAGCAGTCTCGGGCAGGGGGCTAGGCTTGCTGAAGCTTTCTTT
D gene: -; V gene: TRBV5-4; clone size: once; J gene: TRBJ2-1; CDR3 protein: CASSLRLNNEQFF; CDR3 DNA: TGTGCCAGCAGCTTGAGACTGAACAATGAGCAGTTCTTC
D gene: -; V gene: TRBV19; clone size: once; J gene: TRBJ2-5; CDR3 protein: CASSIVSLSQETQYF; CDR3 DNA: TGTGCCAGTAGTATTGTTAGCCTCTCCCAAGAGACCCAGTACTTC